Below, 14 T cell receptor beta chains from the same sample are listed, as sequenced in a study of T cells in Graves' hyperthyroidism and ophthalmopathy. From RNA transcripts, TCR beta CDR3 regions were amplified. The TCR CDR3 was amplified in a first-round RT-PCR using the HTBI primer set. TCRdb re-analysed the multiplex PCR reads in MiXCR, keeping a single row per CDR3 protein. Of roughly 380,000 distinct CDR3 sequences in the sample, approximately 13% are singletons; the top ten hold 20%. The sample was blood. These receptors came from a man aged 25-45 years with Graves' hyperthyroidism that later progressed to Graves' ophthalmopathy.

This clonotype was recorded a few times. This sequence joins TRBV30 and TRBJ1-5; no clear D. This CDR3 is built from 13 residues. V was pared by 3 bases and J by 1 base, with 7 bases between. Germline CDR1 reads GTSNPN; CDR2 reads SVGIG (reference sequence). The CDR3 DNA is TGTGCCTGGAGCCCAGACAGCAATCAGCCCCAGCATTTT. Translation: CAWSPDSNQPQHF.

In this sample, this clonotype turned up many times. The V gene is TRBV10-1, the J gene TRBJ2-1; D not certain. Per the germline V gene, CDR1 is WNHNN and CDR2 is SYGVQD (reference sequence). This CDR3 has 13 amino acids. Trimming pared 8 bases from V and 3 bases from J, leaving 11 bases between. This CDR3 is CASADGNYNEQFF. CDR3 nucleotides: TGCGCCAGCGCCGACGGCAACTACAATGAGCAGTTCTTC.

This clonotype was seen at least ten times. This CDR3 is CSASSSAPPYSNQPQHF. The DNA of the CDR3 is TGCAGTGCTAGTTCGTCGGCACCTCCTTATAGCAATCAGCCCCAGCATTTT. This chain links TRBV20-1 with TRBJ1-5; no clear D gene. This CDR3 is 17 amino acids long. Per germline, CDR1 DFQATT and CDR2 SNEGSKA (reference sequence). V lost 3 bases to trimming and J lost 0 bases, with 18 bases between them.

There are many counts of this clonotype. The rearrangement joins TRBV10-2 to TRBJ2-1; possibly TRBD2 for D (5 bases). Trimming took off 4 bases at V and 6 bases at J, with 13 bases between the two ends. CDR1 is WSHSY, CDR2 SAAADI, per germline. The CDR3 is 14 residues long. CDR3 in DNA: TGCGCCAGCAGTGCAAGGTATCGGGGCAATGAGCAGTTCTTC. Its protein product is CASSARYRGNEQFF.

This clonotype was found many times. The chain employs TRBV12-3 or TRBV12-4 and TRBJ2-4; 7 bases fit TRBD1. The CDR3 extends over 15 amino acids. Trimming removed 6 bases from V and 0 bases from J; junction bases left unmatched: 5. Here the CDR3 DNA reads TGTGCCAGCAGCTACTACAGGGGAGCCAAAAACATTCAGTACTTC. This translates into CASSYYRGAKNIQYF.

To note about this clonotype: At one boundary the junction diverges from the germline segment, which might be a read error. V and J are TRBV2 and TRBJ1-3; D is unclear. Germline V gene data show CDR1 as SNHLY and CDR2 as FYNNEI. The CDR3 spans 13 residues. The CDR3 DNA reads TGTGCCAGCAGTGAATTTTCTGGAGACACCATATATTTT. This codes for CASSEFSGDTIYF.

The chain uses TRBV4-2 and TRBJ2-4, with TRBD2 as a possible D gene (5 bases). CDR3 size: 13 residues. Germline V gene lookup returns CDR1 LGHNA and CDR2 YNFKEQ. V was pared by 6 bases and J by 3 bases, with 9 bases between. The CDR3 loop is CASSSEGKNIQYF. CDR3 DNA: TGTGCCAGCAGTAGCGAGGGCAAAAACATTCAGTACTTC.

V and J are TRBV6-1 and TRBJ1-1; 8 bases agree with TRBD1. The CDR3 has 12 residues. The V and J ends lost 8 bases and 7 bases, in that order; junction bases with no gene match: 6. Germline CDR1 reads MNHNS; CDR2 reads SASEGT. The CDR3 DNA follows: TGTGCCAGCTTGGACAGGGTCGATGAAGCTTTCTTT. This gives the protein CASLDRVDEAFF.

The CDR3 is CAWSALAGRHNEQFF. In DNA form, the CDR3 reads TGTGCCTGGAGTGCGCTAGCGGGACGCCACAATGAGCAGTTCTTC. The rearrangement joins TRBV30 to TRBJ2-1; 9 bases map to TRBD2. Germline CDR1 and CDR2: GTSNPN and SVGIG (reference sequence). CDR3 size: 15 residues. The V segment lost 1 base and the J segment 5 bases; nucleotides outside the gene matches: 6.

In this sample, this clonotype turned up many times. The chain couples TRBV10-3 to TRBJ2-7; D is possibly TRBD1 (6 bases). V lost 6 bases to trimming and J lost 4 bases, with 10 bases between them. The germline V gene has CDR1 ENHRY and CDR2 SYGVKD. This CDR3 has 12 amino acids. Here the CDR3 DNA reads TGTGCCATCAGAGGGACACTTTACGAGCAGTACTTC. Encoded protein: CAIRGTLYEQYF.

CDR3 residues: CALEGTESSYNSPLHF. For the CDR3, the DNA is TGTGCCCTCGAGGGGACAGAAAGCTCCTATAATTCACCCCTCCACTTT. V and J are TRBV19 and TRBJ1-6; TRBD1 matches 7 bases. The trim removed 11 bases at V and 0 bases at J, leaving 10 bases unmatched. The germline V gene has CDR1 LNHDA and CDR2 SQIVND (reference sequence). The length of the CDR3 is 16 residues.

At least ten counts were recorded for this clonotype. The V gene is TRBV3-1, the J gene TRBJ1-2, with 7 bases fitting TRBD1. The CDR3 loop spans 12 amino acids. CDR1 LGHDT and CDR2 YNNKEL come from the germline V gene (reference sequence). With V trimmed by 4 bases and J by 7 bases, 3 bases remained unmatched. CDR3 nucleotides: TGTGCCAGCAGCCTGGGACAGTCTGGCTACACCTTC. Protein product: CASSLGQSGYTF.

This clonotype was recorded many times. The chain employs TRBV6-6 and TRBJ1-3, with D hard to call. The CDR3 length is 16 residues. Per germline, CDR1 MNHNY and CDR2 SVGAGI (reference sequence). V lost 0 bases and J 1 base, leaving 10 bases between the germline ends. The CDR3 reads CASSYSWEVSGNTIYF. The CDR3 bases are TGTGCCAGCAGTTACTCCTGGGAAGTTTCTGGAAACACCATATATTTT.

The V gene is TRBV4-1, the J gene TRBJ1-5; D not resolved. This CDR3 is 16 amino acids long. Trimming removed 0 bases from V and 3 bases from J, with 12 bases in between. The germline V gene has CDR1 MGHRA and CDR2 YSYEKL. The DNA of the CDR3 is TGCGCCAGCAGCCAAGAAACAATGGCAGTCAATCAGCCCCAGCATTTT. Amino acids: CASSQETMAVNQPQHF.